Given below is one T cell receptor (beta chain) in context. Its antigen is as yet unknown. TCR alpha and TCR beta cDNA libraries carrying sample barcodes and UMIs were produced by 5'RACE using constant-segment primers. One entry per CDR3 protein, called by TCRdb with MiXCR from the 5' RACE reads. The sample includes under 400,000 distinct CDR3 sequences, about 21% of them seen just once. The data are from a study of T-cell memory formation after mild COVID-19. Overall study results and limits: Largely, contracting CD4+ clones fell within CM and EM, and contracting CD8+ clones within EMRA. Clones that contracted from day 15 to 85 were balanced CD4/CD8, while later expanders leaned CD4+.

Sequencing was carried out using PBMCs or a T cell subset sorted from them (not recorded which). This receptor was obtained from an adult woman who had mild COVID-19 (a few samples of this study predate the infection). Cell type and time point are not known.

The CDR3 here is CASSPRITGGTDTQYF. The DNA of the CDR3 is TGCGCCAGCAGCCCTCGGATAACGGGGGGCACAGATACGCAGTATTTT. This chain links TRBV4-1 with TRBJ2-3, with D possibly matching TRBD2 (6 bases). Germline V CDR1 and CDR2: MGHRA, YSYEKL. Trimming took 4 bases from V and 1 from J, leaving 15 bases between them. The CDR3 contains 16 residues.